Sequencing of this T cell receptor beta chain was carried out in a study of blood T cell repertoires in COVID-19. For the study at large: PBMCs, B-cell-depleted T cells, or T cells were the source of the cDNA or gDNA that made up the material.

The CDR3 is made up of 15 amino acids. Germline V lookup: CDR1 SGHAT, CDR2 FQNNGV. Trimming removed 0 bases from V and 7 bases from J; junction bases left unmatched: 8. Per the study methods: Reference gene primer amplification in the assay estimated nucleated cell counts. Sequenced by immunoSEQ multiplex PCR; TCRdb stores in-frame clones only, minus some. V, J and clone size are those of that table, while D and trimming were read from the DNA. The data show about 410,000 clones, with 75% to 90% seen just once and roughly 1.4% held by the top ten. The sample was peripheral blood. The rearrangement links TRBV11-2 to TRBJ2-7; TRBD1 matches 8 bases. This clonotype originated in a young woman with active or convalescent COVID-19. In DNA, the CDR3 is TGTGCCAGCAGCTTAGACAGGGGGCGCCCGGAGGAGCAGTACTTC. It yields the protein CASSLDRGRPEEQYF.